Following are 19 T cell receptor beta chains from one sample sequenced in a study of T cell clonotyping in hematopoietic cell transplantation. The repertoire was sequenced with immunoSEQ multiplex PCR; TCRdb's copy has only in-frame clones and lacks some. The sample includes fewer than 10,000 clones, less than 90% seen only once; the top ten take around 4%. The input for sequencing was peripheral blood mononuclear cells, taken at the time of graft-versus-host disease after allogeneic stem cell transplant. The source of these receptors is a male patient aged 55 to 69 who had an allogeneic stem cell transplant from a related donor, so the T cells may come from the graft donor. Some clones in this sample may be carry-over from other donors' samples.

J is TRBJ1-6 and V is TRBV19; TRBD1 matches 7 bases. CDR1 and CDR2 from the germline V gene are LNHDA and SQIVND (reference sequence). CDR3 length equals 13 residues. The junction had 4 bases not matched to a gene; V was cut back by 6 bases and J by 8 bases. CDR3 region: CASRQGIDSPLHF. Here the CDR3 DNA reads TGTGCCAGTAGACAGGGGATCGATTCACCCCTCCACTTT. The full variable domain, rest sourced from reference TRBV19 and TRBJ1-6, is DGGITQSPKYLFRKEGQNVTLSCEQNLNHDAMYWYRQDPGQGLRLIYYSQIVNDFQKGDIAEGYSVSREKKESFPLTVTSAQKNPTAFYLCASRQGIDSPLHFGNGTRLTVT.

This clone was counted once. The chain carries TRBV5-1 and TRBJ2-2; D remains unclear. The V and J ends lost 0 bases and 2 bases respectively, with 8 bases between them. This CDR3 has 15 residues. CDR1 SGHRS and CDR2 YFSETQ come from the germline V gene. DNA of the CDR3: TGCGCCAGCAGCTTGGCTATTCCTAACACCGGGGAGCTGTTTTTT. Its translation: CASSLAIPNTGELFF.

This chain links TRBV6-4 with TRBJ2-1, with D unresolved. Per the germline V gene, CDR1 is MRHNA and CDR2 is SNTAGT. The CDR3 contains 13 residues. Between the trimmed V and J ends, which lost 3 bases and 0 bases, there was a span of 3 bases. The CDR3, as DNA: TGTGCCAGCAGTGAGAGCTCCTACAATGAGCAGTTCTTC. It yields the protein CASSESSYNEQFF.

V usage is TRBV9 and J usage is TRBJ1-3; a weak D match, TRBD1 (5 bases). Germline V lookup: CDR1 SGDLS, CDR2 YYNGEE. The ends were cut back, 4 bases at V and 9 bases at J, with 17 bases in the middle. The CDR3 is 14 residues long. CDR3 nucleotides: TGTGCCAGCAGCCCCCAACACCTCGGGGGCACCATATATTTT. Translating it yields CASSPQHLGGTIYF.

The CDR3 is CASSPDSNSNQPQHF. The CDR3 DNA follows: TGTGCCAGCTCACCCGACAGCAATAGCAATCAGCCCCAGCATTTT. V and J are TRBV18 and TRBJ1-5; perhaps TRBD1 as D (5 bases). In germline, CDR1 is KGHSH, CDR2 LQKENI. The length of the CDR3 is 15 residues. The V gene lost 3 bases and the J gene lost 0 bases, with 9 bases spanning the gap.

This clone came up once. The rearrangement uses TRBV5-1 and TRBJ1-4, with 11 nucleotides matching TRBD1. The J segment lost 2 bases and the V segment lost 0 bases, leaving 3 bases of the junction unmatched. The CDR3 contains 17 residues. Germline CDR1 reads SGHRS; CDR2 reads YFSETQ. The CDR3 spells CASSLVGQGVTNEKLFF. DNA for the CDR3: TGCGCCAGCAGCTTGGTGGGACAGGGGGTGACTAATGAAAAACTGTTTTTT.

The chain couples TRBV30 to TRBJ1-2; 9 bases are shared with TRBD1. J lost 6 bases, V lost 4 bases, and 6 bases had no gene match. Germline CDR1 reads GTSNPN; CDR2 reads SVGIG (reference sequence). This CDR3 has 13 residues. CDR3 sequence: CAWNSGQGHGYTF. CDR3 nucleotides: TGTGCCTGGAATTCGGGACAGGGACATGGCTACACCTTC.

This chain uses TRBV7-3 with TRBJ1-1; no reliable D call. Germline assignment: CDR1 SGHTA and CDR2 FQGTGA. CDR3 size: 13 residues. Trimming pared 5 bases from V and 1 base from J, leaving 8 bases between. The CDR3 DNA is TGTGCCAGCAGCCAATTGGCGAACACTGAAGCTTTCTTT. Translation: CASSQLANTEAFF.

The J gene is TRBJ2-1, the V gene TRBV9; 7 nucleotides agree with TRBD2. Germline lookup yields CDR1 SGDLS and CDR2 YYNGEE. The CDR3 has 19 residues. V dropped 0 bases and J dropped 9; count of bases not matched to a gene: 21. Written as DNA, the CDR3 is TGTGCCAGCAGCGTAGGCCGTGGCCCCGGGAGCGGGGTTGCTCTTGAGCAGTTCTTC. It is translated as CASSVGRGPGSGVALEQFF.

In its sample, this clone was seen once. The gene calls are TRBV4-3 and TRBJ1-2; D ambiguous. Germline values: CDR1 LGHNA, CDR2 YSLEER. V lost 0 bases and J 3 bases, leaving 11 bases between the germline ends. This CDR3 has 15 residues. The CDR3: CASSQDMGVDYGYTF. The CDR3 bases are TGCGCCAGCAGCCAAGATATGGGAGTCGACTATGGCTACACCTTC.

This clone was seen a few times. The chain employs TRBV9 and TRBJ1-6; D is unresolved. Germline CDR1 SGDLS, CDR2 YYNGEE. Trimming pared 4 bases from V and 10 bases from J, leaving 24 bases between. The CDR3 totals 17 residues. Here the CDR3 reads CASSPRPGPEKESPLHF. The CDR3 DNA follows: TGTGCCAGCAGCCCCCGTCCCGGGCCGGAGAAGGAATCACCCCTCCACTTT.

The chain has TRBV19 and TRBJ1-4, with TRBD1 matching over 7 bases. J was trimmed by 5 bases and V by 7 bases; bases with no gene match: 10. The germline V gene has CDR1 LNHDA and CDR2 SQIVND (reference sequence). The CDR3 runs 15 residues. CDR3 DNA sequence: TGTGCCAGTATCAGGACAGGCCTGGGGAATGAAAAACTGTTTTTT. Protein: CASIRTGLGNEKLFF.

V gene TRBV6-1 combines with J gene TRBJ1-4; D possibly corresponds to TRBD1 (6 bases). Deletions cut 4 bases from V and 5 bases from J, with 11 bases between. Germline CDR1 and CDR2: MNHNS and SASEGT. The CDR3 spans 14 residues. The CDR3 sequence: CASSVGQGNEKLFF. DNA for the CDR3: TGTGCCAGCAGTGTCGGGCAGGGGAATGAAAAACTGTTTTTT.

The genes are TRBV7-9 and TRBJ1-4, with a possible D match to TRBD1 (5 bases). The V and J ends lost 4 bases and 5 bases respectively, with 14 bases between them. The CDR3 spans 15 residues. The germline V gene encodes CDR1 SEHNR and CDR2 FQNEAQ (reference sequence). The CDR3 sequence is CASSWTTGKNEKLFF. CDR3 DNA sequence: TGTGCCAGCAGCTGGACTACAGGAAAGAATGAAAAACTGTTTTTT. Combining the CDR3 with reference TRBV7-9 and TRBJ1-4 gives the whole variable domain DTGVSQNPRHKITKRGQNVTFRCDPISEHNRLYWYRQTLGQGPEFLTYFQNEAQLEKSRLLSDRFSAERPKGSFSTLEIQRTEQGDSAMYLCASSWTTGKNEKLFFGSGTQLSVL.

J is TRBJ1-3 and V is TRBV18, with D possibly being TRBD1 (5 bases). This CDR3 contains 15 residues. Germline CDR1 and CDR2: KGHSH and LQKENI. Trimming stripped 5 bases from V and 0 bases from J, with 11 bases between. CDR3 DNA: TGTGCCAGCTCAGCACAGGAAAGCTCTGGAAACACCATATATTTT. Its protein is CASSAQESSGNTIYF. Full variable domain (outside the CDR3, taken from reference TRBV18 and TRBJ1-3): NAGVMQNPRHLVRRRGQEARLRCSPMKGHSHVYWYRQLPEEGLKFMVYLQKENIIDESGMPKERFSAEFPKEGPSILRIQQVVRGDSAAYFCASSAQESSGNTIYFGEGSWLTVV.

The chain recombines TRBV5-1 with TRBJ1-6; D remains ambiguous. This CDR3 has 16 amino acids. V lost 0 bases, J lost 0 bases, and 7 bases lay in between. Germline CDR1 and CDR2: SGHRS and YFSETQ. CDR3 sequence: CASSLERSSYNSPLHF. CDR3 DNA sequence: TGCGCCAGCAGCTTGGAGCGCAGCTCCTATAATTCACCCCTCCACTTT.

The chain links TRBV6-6 to TRBJ1-1; weak D call: TRBD1 (5 bases). Germline CDR1 and CDR2: MNHNY and SVGAGI (reference sequence). Trimming left V 4 bases short and J 1 base short, with 10 bases between. This CDR3 has 14 residues. The CDR3 loop is CASSWSQGNTEAFF. CDR3 DNA sequence: TGTGCCAGCAGTTGGTCCCAGGGGAACACTGAAGCTTTCTTT.

About this clone itself: Other DNA sequences in the same sample also yield this CDR3. The chain joins TRBV2 to TRBJ1-1, with 7 positions matching TRBD1. Germline V gene data show CDR1 as SNHLY and CDR2 as FYNNEI. Trimming cost V 7 bases and J 3 bases; bases outside gene matches: 5. The CDR3 extends over 13 amino acids. CDR3 sequence (DNA): TGTGCCAGCAAACCCGACAGGGACACTGAAGCTTTCTTT. It is translated as CASKPDRDTEAFF.

The J gene is TRBJ1-5, the V gene TRBV20-1; no reliable D call. Per the germline V gene, CDR1 is DFQATT and CDR2 is SNEGSKA (reference sequence). V dropped 0 bases and J dropped 11 bases, with 8 bases sitting between them. The CDR3 length is 11 residues. The CDR3 bases are TGCAGTGCTAGAGATGGGCGGGCCCAGCATTTT. Residues: CSARDGRAQHF.